This entry lists 12 T cell receptor beta chains sequenced from one sample in a study of blood T cell repertoires in COVID-19. The protocol was immunoSEQ multiplex PCR, while the TCRdb copy is restricted to in-frame clones and leaves out a portion. Here the sample spans 150,000 to 200,000 clones, 85% being singletons. Sequences were obtained from peripheral blood. These receptors were collected from a human donor with acute or convalescent COVID-19. The donor label of this sample is uncertain.

The V and J genes are TRBV6-5 and TRBJ1-1, with D uncertain. CDR1 and CDR2 (germline): MNHEY, SVGAGI. V was shortened by 4 bases and J by 2 bases, with 17 bases between the two germline ends. The length of the CDR3 is 16 residues. CDR3 protein: CASSWGERRINTEAFF. CDR3 nucleotide sequence: TGTGCCAGCAGTTGGGGAGAGAGGCGGATTAACACTGAAGCTTTCTTT.

The chain carries TRBV5-6 and TRBJ1-4; the D is unclear. The germline V gene encodes CDR1 SGHDT and CDR2 YYEEEE. The CDR3 runs to 15 residues. V was trimmed by 4 bases and J by 0 bases, leaving 10 bases between them. The CDR3 sequence is CASSTQTTTNEKLFF. DNA for the CDR3: TGTGCCAGCAGCACCCAGACAACAACTAATGAAAAACTGTTTTTT.

The V and J genes are TRBV24-1 and TRBJ2-6; the match to TRBD1 covers 8 bases. The CDR3 is made up of 19 amino acids. The germline CDR1 and CDR2 sequences are KGHDR and SFDVKD. V gave up 3 bases and J gave up 0 bases; unmatched junction bases: 9. The CDR3 spells CATSDPRQGLGSGANVLTF. CDR3 coding DNA: TGTGCCACCAGTGATCCTCGACAGGGGCTTGGCTCTGGGGCCAACGTCCTGACTTTC.

The DNA for the CDR3 is TGTGCCAGCAGGGTTAAGGGGGCCGTATGGCAGCCCCAGCATTTT. It translates to CASRVKGAVWQPQHF. The gene calls are TRBV6-4 and TRBJ1-5, with 7 bases lining up with TRBD1. The CDR3 runs 15 residues. Germline CDR1 is MRHNA and CDR2 is SNTAGT. Trimming at V came to 6 bases and at J to 7 bases, leaving 12 bases not matched to a gene.

This chain connects TRBV18 to TRBJ2-6, with 7 bases identical to TRBD1. The germline V gene encodes CDR1 KGHSH and CDR2 LQKENI. The CDR3 consists of 19 residues. J gave up 2 bases and V 3 bases, and 13 bases lay outside the gene matches. CDR3: CASSPADRKTQTGANVLTF. In DNA, the CDR3 is TGTGCCAGCTCACCGGCGGACAGGAAAACCCAAACTGGGGCCAACGTCCTGACTTTC. Filled out from reference TRBV18 and TRBJ2-6, the complete variable domain reads NAGVMQNPRHLVRRRGQEARLRCSPMKGHSHVYWYRQLPEEGLKFMVYLQKENIIDESGMPKERFSAEFPKEGPSILRIQQVVRGDSAAYFCASSPADRKTQTGANVLTFGAGSRLTVL.

The chain couples TRBV15 to TRBJ1-4; 7 nucleotides line up with TRBD1. Germline V gives CDR1 LNHNV, CDR2 YYDKDF (reference sequence). After removal of 0 bases from V and 7 bases from J, the junction contained 5 bases not matched to a gene. The CDR3 consists of 15 residues. The CDR3 spells CATSRDRDRIEKLFF. The CDR3, as DNA: TGTGCCACCAGCAGAGACCGGGACAGAATTGAAAAACTGTTTTTT.

The chain recombines TRBV19 with TRBJ2-5; D unclear. The V gene's germline CDR1 is LNHDA and CDR2 SQIVND (reference sequence). Trimming cost V 4 bases and J 5 bases, with 17 bases left between them. The CDR3 covers 15 residues. This CDR3 is CASSTPGSMRETQYF. The CDR3 bases are TGTGCCAGTAGTACCCCCGGCAGCATGCGGGAGACCCAGTACTTC.

In this sample, this clone turned up a few times. A read error may account for a junction end that differs from germline. This sequence joins TRBV6-1 and TRBJ1-2; possibly TRBD1 for D (5 bases). The CDR3 spans 10 residues. Germline CDR1 is MNHNS and CDR2 is SASEGT. The CDR3 is CASSEAGAEW. DNA of the CDR3: TGTGCCAGCAGTGAAGCAGGGGCAGAGTGG.

The V and J genes are TRBV19 and TRBJ2-2; D perhaps matches TRBD2 (6 bases). Germline lookup yields CDR1 LNHDA and CDR2 SQIVND (reference sequence). The CDR3 extends over 15 amino acids. Trimming took off 7 bases at V and 3 bases at J, with 15 bases between the two ends. The CDR3 sequence: CASTPGLPYTGELFF. CDR3 nucleotides: TGTGCCAGTACGCCGGGACTTCCTTACACCGGGGAGCTGTTTTTT.

The chain has TRBV5-5 and TRBJ1-2; a weak D match, TRBD1 (5 bases). Germline V CDR1 and CDR2: SGHKS, YYEKEE (reference sequence). The V gene lost 3 bases and the J gene lost 8 bases, with 23 bases spanning the gap. This CDR3 has 16 amino acids. DNA for the CDR3: TGTGCCAGCAGCTCGCCCGGGGTGAAGGGGACTATCGGCTACACCTTC. Translating it yields CASSSPGVKGTIGYTF.

The chain uses TRBV14 and TRBJ2-6; a possible D gene is TRBD1 (5 bases). The length of the CDR3 is 16 residues. The V gene's germline CDR1 is SGHDN and CDR2 FVKESK. V was trimmed by 3 bases and J by 0 bases, leaving 9 bases between them. The CDR3 spells CASSHLGVSGANVLTF. The CDR3 DNA is TGTGCCAGCAGCCATCTAGGGGTCTCTGGGGCCAACGTCCTGACTTTC.

This sequence joins TRBV7-9 and TRBJ1-1, with D possibly TRBD1 on 6 matching bases. Trimming took 5 bases from V and 0 from J, leaving 16 bases between them. CDR3 length: 16 amino acids. From germline, CDR1 is SEHNR and CDR2 FQNEAQ (reference sequence). The CDR3 is CASSPQGINMNTEAFF. DNA for the CDR3: TGTGCCAGCAGCCCACAGGGAATAAACATGAACACTGAAGCTTTCTTT. Using reference TRBV7-9 and TRBJ1-1 for the parts outside the CDR3, the full variable domain is DTGVSQNPRHKITKRGQNVTFRCDPISEHNRLYWYRQTLGQGPEFLTYFQNEAQLEKSRLLSDRFSAERPKGSFSTLEIQRTEQGDSAMYLCASSPQGINMNTEAFFGQGTRLTVV.